The 20 T cell receptor beta chains below come from one sample, sequenced in a study of blood T cell repertoires in COVID-19. Sequencing was performed with immunoSEQ multiplex PCR; in TCRdb, only in-frame clones are kept and a portion is missing. The sample includes 150,000 to 250,000 clones, approximately 84% seen only once; the top ten take around 7%. Sequenced material: PBMCs or T cells enriched from blood (not recorded which). Every receptor here comes from a middle-aged man who had recovered from COVID-19.

This rearrangement joins TRBV19 to TRBJ2-1, with 11 bases that match TRBD2. Per germline, CDR1 LNHDA and CDR2 SQIVND (reference sequence). This CDR3 has 16 amino acids. V shed 1 base, J shed 3 bases, and the junction held 2 bases outside the gene matches. The DNA of the CDR3 is TGTGCCAGTAGTATAGTGACTAGCGGGAACTACAATGAGCAGTTCTTC. Amino acids: CASSIVTSGNYNEQFF.

This clone was counted only a few times. The chain couples TRBV7-2 to TRBJ2-3; D is unresolved. The CDR3 runs 13 residues. V was pared by 8 bases and J by 6 bases, with 15 bases between. Germline V gives CDR1 SGHTA, CDR2 FQGNSA. In DNA, the CDR3 is TGTGCCAGCTCCCCTCGACCCGGGGATACGCAGTATTTT. It encodes CASSPRPGDTQYF.

The rearrangement uses TRBV9 and TRBJ1-3; 7 bases align to TRBD1. The CDR3 has 17 amino acids. Germline V gene lookup returns CDR1 SGDLS and CDR2 YYNGEE. V was pared by 1 base and J by 3 bases, with 10 bases of the junction left unmatched. The CDR3 DNA reads as TGTGCCAGCAGCGTAAAGGCTATAGGGGGCCATGGAAACACCATATATTTT. Its translation is CASSVKAIGGHGNTIYF.

The J gene is TRBJ1-2, the V gene TRBV4-1, with D perhaps matching TRBD1 (6 bases). This CDR3 comprises 16 residues. CDR1 MGHRA and CDR2 YSYEKL come from the germline V gene. The germline V and J ends were trimmed by 4 bases and 3 bases, with 18 bases remaining between them. CDR3 nucleotides: TGCGCCAGCAGCCCCCAGGGGCCAGGGGCGGACTATGGCTACACCTTC. Protein sequence: CASSPQGPGADYGYTF.

The chain links TRBV5-1 to TRBJ2-3; 8 positions match TRBD2. Germline V gene data show CDR1 as SGHRS and CDR2 as YFSETQ. The CDR3 loop spans 15 amino acids. V dropped 1 base and J dropped 2; count of bases not matched to a gene: 3. CDR3 in amino acids: CASSLMRGDTDTQYF. The CDR3 nucleotides are TGCGCCAGCAGCTTGATGCGGGGGGACACAGATACGCAGTATTTT.

V is TRBV4-1 and J is TRBJ2-2, with D perhaps TRBD2 (5 bases). V was clipped by 0 bases and J by 6 bases, with 17 bases between them. Germline loops: CDR1 MGHRA, CDR2 YSYEKL. This CDR3 has 17 residues. The CDR3 protein is CASSQDVPGNGAGELFF. CDR3 coding DNA: TGCGCCAGCAGCCAAGACGTCCCGGGGAATGGAGCCGGGGAGCTGTTTTTT.

This rearrangement joins TRBV5-4 to TRBJ1-1; D may be TRBD1 (6 bases). This CDR3 region has 14 residues. Germline-derived CDR1 and CDR2 are SGHNT and YYREEE (reference sequence). The germline V and J ends were trimmed by 4 bases and 3 bases, with 13 bases remaining between them. The CDR3 region has the DNA TGTGCCAGCAGCAAGGGGGGGGAGGACACTGAAGCTTTCTTT. Protein: CASSKGGEDTEAFF.

The chain is built from TRBV4-1 and TRBJ2-5; TRBD2 is a possible D gene (5 bases). The germline V and J ends were trimmed by 4 bases and 5 bases, with 20 bases remaining between them. CDR1 is MGHRA and CDR2 is YSYEKL in the germline V gene. CDR3 length: 16 residues. The CDR3 sequence is CASSPDPWETRETQYF. In nucleotides, the CDR3 is TGCGCCAGCAGCCCCGACCCCTGGGAGACCAGGGAGACCCAGTACTTC.

The genes are TRBV11-3 and TRBJ2-2; TRBD1 aligns across 10 bases. The V gene end was trimmed by 5 bases and the J gene end by 4 bases; junction bases not matched to a gene: 7. This CDR3 region has 16 residues. Germline V lookup: CDR1 SGHNT, CDR2 YENEEA. The CDR3, as DNA: TGTGCCAGCAGCCGAAGGACAGGGGGGCCCACCGGGGAGCTGTTTTTT. It translates to CASSRRTGGPTGELFF.

The chain is built from TRBV10-3 and TRBJ1-1; no clear D. This CDR3 is 12 amino acids long. Trimming removed 8 bases from V and 7 bases from J, with 14 bases in between. Germline assignment: CDR1 ENHRY and CDR2 SYGVKD. Written as DNA, the CDR3 is TGTGCCATCCGGGAACCTTCGGGTGAAGCTTTCTTT. Translated, it gives CAIREPSGEAFF.

The sample holds one count of this clone. For the CDR3, the DNA is TGTGCCAGCAGTTTAGCGGCACTTACCGGGGAGCTGTTTTTT. Protein sequence: CASSLAALTGELFF. The V and J genes are TRBV27 and TRBJ2-2; D gene unclear. The germline gives CDR1 MNHEY, CDR2 SMNVEV (reference sequence). The length of the CDR3 is 14 residues. Deletions cut 2 bases from V and 5 bases from J, with 9 bases between.

The V and J genes are TRBV5-4 and TRBJ1-4; D is uncertain. The germline V gene encodes CDR1 SGHNT and CDR2 YYREEE (reference sequence). Trimming cost V 4 bases and J 0 bases, with 10 bases left between them. The CDR3 spans 15 residues. The CDR3 region is CASSPSPATNEKLFF. The DNA for the CDR3 is TGTGCCAGCAGCCCTAGTCCAGCAACTAATGAAAAACTGTTTTTT.

This clone was seen only once. CDR3 DNA: TGCGCCAGCAGCTCTACCGGGACACCCGCGGCCGAGACCCAGTACTTC. Translating it yields CASSSTGTPAAETQYF. The J gene is TRBJ2-5, the V gene TRBV5-1, with D possibly being TRBD1 (6 bases). Between the trimmed V and J ends, which lost 3 bases and 5 bases, there was a span of 20 bases. Per the germline V gene, CDR1 is SGHRS and CDR2 is YFSETQ. This CDR3 comprises 16 residues.

V gene TRBV5-4 combines with J gene TRBJ1-1, with TRBD1 matching over 8 bases. The germline V gene has CDR1 SGHNT and CDR2 YYREEE (reference sequence). The ends lost 4 bases at V and 0 bases at J; junction bases unmatched: 2. The CDR3 loop spans 14 amino acids. The CDR3 is CASSQTGVNTEAFF. CDR3 bases: TGTGCCAGCAGCCAGACAGGGGTGAACACTGAAGCTTTCTTT. Full variable domain (outside the CDR3, taken from reference TRBV5-4 and TRBJ1-1): ETGVTQSPTHLIKTRGQQVTLRCSSQSGHNTVSWYQQALGQGPQFIFQYYREEENGRGNFPPRFSGLQFPNYSSELNVNALELDDSALYLCASSQTGVNTEAFFGQGTRLTVV.

The gene calls are TRBV5-4 and TRBJ1-1; a weak D match, TRBD1 (6 bases). CDR1 and CDR2 from the germline V gene are SGHNT and YYREEE (reference sequence). Trimming pared 3 bases from V and 2 bases from J, leaving 14 bases between. CDR3 length: 15 amino acids. The CDR3 bases are TGTGCCAGCAGCTCCGGGACATACATTAACACTGAAGCTTTCTTT. Its protein is CASSSGTYINTEAFF.

The chain couples TRBV7-2 to TRBJ1-1, with TRBD1 as a possible D gene (5 bases). Germline values: CDR1 SGHTA, CDR2 FQGNSA. Trimming cost V 5 bases and J 0 bases, with 13 bases left between them. The CDR3 covers 15 residues. The DNA of the CDR3 is TGTGCCAGCAGCCAAAGACAGCTAATGAACACTGAAGCTTTCTTT. Protein sequence: CASSQRQLMNTEAFF.

As to this clone: The same CDR3 arises from other DNA sequences in this sample as well. The gene calls are TRBV5-1 and TRBJ2-7; 8 bases align to TRBD1. Germline V gene data show CDR1 as SGHRS and CDR2 as YFSETQ. CDR3 length: 12 residues. The trim removed 2 bases at V and 5 bases at J, leaving 0 bases unmatched. The CDR3 loop reads CASSLQGDEQYF. The CDR3, as DNA: TGCGCCAGCAGCTTACAGGGGGACGAGCAGTACTTC.

The chain combines TRBV28 with TRBJ2-2; tentatively, D is TRBD2 (6 bases). The germline V gene has CDR1 MDHEN and CDR2 SYDVKM. The CDR3 totals 13 residues. As DNA, the CDR3 is TGTGGAACACGGCGGGGTGGCACCGGGGAGCTGTTTTTT. Its translation is CGTRRGGTGELFF. Combining the CDR3 with reference TRBV28 and TRBJ2-2 gives the whole variable domain DVKVTQSSRYLVKRTGEKVFLECVQDMDHENMFWYRQDPGLGLRLIYFSYDVKMKEKGDIPEGYSVSREKKERFSLILESASTNQTSMYLCGTRRGGTGELFFGEGSRLTVL.

The chain couples TRBV19 to TRBJ1-5; D is possibly TRBD1 (6 bases). The V gene's germline CDR1 is LNHDA and CDR2 SQIVND (reference sequence). The CDR3 totals 16 residues. Trimming took off 5 bases at V and 6 bases at J, with 20 bases between the two ends. DNA of the CDR3: TGTGCCAGTAGTCCTAAGGACAGCGCTAGGAGTCAGCCCCAGCATTTT. As protein: CASSPKDSARSQPQHF.

V and J are TRBV3-1 (or the pseudogene TRBV3-2) and TRBJ2-5; D gene ambiguous. The V end was cut by 6 bases, the J end by 1 base, with 18 bases between. Germline V lookup: CDR1 LGHDT, CDR2 YNNKEL (reference sequence). CDR3 length equals 16 residues. The CDR3 spells CASSLSPAGIQETQYF. Written as DNA, the CDR3 is TGTGCCAGCAGTCTTAGCCCCGCTGGTATCCAAGAGACCCAGTACTTC.